This T cell receptor (beta chain) was profiled in a study of shared clonotypes between healthy human individuals. Recent acute infections and vaccinations were absent in the healthy HIV-negative adult donors. Sequenced by immunoSEQ multiplex PCR; TCRdb stores in-frame clones only, minus some. The sample holds about 1 million clones, roughly 80% seen once. Between the trimmed V and J ends, which lost 4 bases and 5 bases, there was a span of 17 bases. This CDR3 region has 15 residues. Germline loops: CDR1 SGHDN, CDR2 FVKESK. Input material: memory CD4+ T cells sorted from blood. The subset denotes: CD45RA-negative fraction. The rearrangement uses TRBV14 and TRBJ1-1; no clear D. The source is a man aged 18 to 29 in good health. As DNA, the CDR3 is TGTGCCAGCAGCCCTCGTCGGACCGTGGGTACTGAAGCTTTCTTT. It codes for CASSPRRTVGTEAFF.